A selection of T cell receptor beta chains follows, all from one sample in a study of blood T cells in healthy people across ages. TCRdb redid the calling of the 5' RACE reads with MiXCR, one entry per CDR3 protein. This sample carries more than 900,000 distinct CDR3 sequences, 20% to 25% of them seen once, and the ten largest clones take 0.65% to 0.75%. These data were also reused for a study on T cells of mothers and their children.

The sample was blood. The origin of the receptors is a girl aged 2-10 years in good health. Both conserved end residues are part of each CDR3. D genes are given only for firm matches. Only part of the rows carry a size: once, few, many, or a class if the clone is expanded.

cdr3_aa cdr3_nt clone_size v_call d_call j_call
CASSLGISGYTF TGTGCCAGCAGTTTGGGGATATCTGGCTACACCTTC few TRBV12-3/TRBV12-4 - TRBJ1-2
CASSEKGLLISGNTIYF TGTGCCAGCAGTGAGAAGGGCCTTCTTATCTCTGGAAACACCATATATTTT - TRBV2 - TRBJ1-3
CAISEGGRRGDNSNSPLHF TGTGCCATCAGTGAGGGTGGTAGGAGGGGGGATAATTCTAATTCACCCCTCCACTTT - TRBV10-3 - TRBJ1-6
CSARDPGQWNEQYF TGCAGTGCTAGAGATCCGGGACAGTGGAACGAGCAGTACTTC - TRBV20-1 TRBD1 TRBJ2-7
CASSRDLGTSNEQFF TGCGCCAGCAGCCGTGACCTCGGGACTAGCAATGAGCAGTTCTTC - TRBV4-1 TRBD2 TRBJ2-1
CASSQILRRRVGHNEQFF TGCGCCAGCAGCCAAATACTTAGGCGGCGGGTCGGGCACAATGAGCAGTTCTTC - TRBV4-1 - TRBJ2-1
CASSLDRGIETQYF TGTGCCAGCAGCTTGGACAGGGGAATAGAGACCCAGTACTTC many TRBV5-6 TRBD1 TRBJ2-5
CSGRTDQETQYF TGCAGCGGTAGGACAGACCAAGAGACCCAGTACTTC - TRBV29-1 - TRBJ2-5
CASSPDGAGDTQYF TGTGCCAGCAGCCCTGACGGGGCCGGGGATACGCAGTATTTT - TRBV12-3/TRBV12-4 - TRBJ2-3
CATSGTGSLYGYTF TGTGCCACTTCCGGGACAGGGTCACTCTATGGCTACACCTTC many TRBV2 TRBD1 TRBJ1-2
CSARDRILAGTDTQYF TGCAGTGCTAGAGATCGGATACTAGCGGGTACAGATACGCAGTATTTT few TRBV20-1 TRBD2 TRBJ2-3
CASSDPGQGTTEQYF TGTGCCAGCAGTGACCCGGGACAGGGGACTACAGAGCAGTACTTC - TRBV13 TRBD1 TRBJ2-7
CSIELGPEAFF TGCAGCATTGAATTGGGCCCTGAAGCTTTCTTT few TRBV29-1 - TRBJ1-1
CASSSGQAGGYEQYF TGTGCCAGCAGTAGCGGACAGGCTGGGGGCTACGAGCAGTACTTC - TRBV28 TRBD1 TRBJ2-7
CSALNQGETQYF TGCAGTGCCCTGAACCAGGGGGAGACCCAGTACTTC - TRBV20-1 - TRBJ2-5
CASSHKAGELFF TGCGCCAGCAGCCATAAGGCCGGGGAGCTGTTTTTT - TRBV5-1 - TRBJ2-2
CASSPLRETSFNEQFF TGTGCCAGCAGTCCTCTACGGGAGACTTCCTTCAATGAGCAGTTCTTC - TRBV12-3/TRBV12-4 - TRBJ2-1
CASSLIGVASTDTQYF TGTGCCAGCAGCCTCATAGGTGTGGCCAGCACAGATACGCAGTATTTT - TRBV7-3 - TRBJ2-3
CASSFPKTSPSSYNEQFF TGCGCCAGCAGCTTCCCTAAGACTAGTCCGAGCTCCTACAATGAGCAGTTCTTC - TRBV5-1 - TRBJ2-1
CASRSKTAYYGYTF TGTGCCAGCAGATCCAAGACAGCATACTATGGCTACACCTTC few TRBV12-3/TRBV12-4 - TRBJ1-2
CASSSAGGWQQYF TGTGCCAGCAGCTCGGCGGGAGGATGGCAGCAGTACTTC few TRBV25-1 TRBD2 TRBJ2-7
CASSAREGDGYTF TGCGCCAGCAGTGCGCGCGAGGGAGATGGCTACACCTTC - TRBV10-2 - TRBJ1-2
CASSSPKQGIKNIQYF TGTGCCAGCAGCTCCCCAAAACAGGGGATTAAAAACATTCAGTACTTC - TRBV7-9 TRBD1 TRBJ2-4
CSVYSLQGHEQYF TGCAGCGTTTACTCATTACAGGGGCACGAGCAGTACTTC - TRBV29-1 TRBD1 TRBJ2-7
CASSQDGWRPQHF TGCGCCAGCAGCCAAGACGGGTGGCGGCCCCAGCATTTT - TRBV4-1 - TRBJ1-5
CASSQTSGSQETQYF TGCGCCAGCAGTCAAACTAGCGGGAGCCAAGAGACCCAGTACTTC - TRBV5-1 TRBD2 TRBJ2-5
CASSDQVRTYGYTF TGTGCCAGCAGTGATCAGGTTCGGACCTATGGCTACACCTTC - TRBV6-2/TRBV6-3 - TRBJ1-2